Each of the 22 T cell receptor beta chains below was sequenced from the same sample in a study of T cell responses to AZD1222 COVID-19 vaccine. The method was immunoSEQ multiplex PCR; TCRdb's version includes in-frame clones alone and lacks a portion of them. The table lists 13,000 to 15,000 clones, under 85% of them singletons, with 39% in the top ten. The starting material was peripheral blood, obtained 28 days after the second AZD1222 dose. These receptors all come from an adult who received the AZD1222 COVID-19 vaccine.

In this sample, this clone turned up a few times. The J gene is TRBJ1-1, the V gene TRBV28; the D gene is possibly TRBD1 (5 bases). The CDR3 has 14 residues. Trimming shortened V by 1 base and J by 8 bases, and 14 bases separated the two germline ends. Germline CDR1 reads MDHEN; CDR2 reads SYDVKM. The CDR3 protein is CASSLSGAGREAFF. The CDR3 region has the DNA TGTGCCAGCAGTTTATCGGGCGCAGGGAGAGAAGCTTTCTTT.

This chain connects TRBV6-6 to TRBJ1-1; TRBD1 might be the D (6 bases). Germline CDR1 and CDR2: MNHNY and SVGAGI (reference sequence). V was cut by 2 bases and J by 1 base, with 11 bases left in between. The CDR3 spans 15 residues. The DNA of the CDR3 is TGTGCCAGCAGTTACCCCAACAGGGAGAACACTGAAGCTTTCTTT. Protein: CASSYPNRENTEAFF.

The chain has TRBV18 and TRBJ2-5; D is perhaps TRBD2 (6 bases). Trimming pared 0 bases from V and 5 bases from J, leaving 13 bases between. Germline assignment: CDR1 KGHSH and CDR2 LQKENI. The CDR3 runs to 15 residues. In DNA form, the CDR3 reads TGTGCCAGCTCACCACCGTCGCGGGGCGCGGAGACCCAGTACTTC. Translating gives CASSPPSRGAETQYF. Combining the CDR3 with reference TRBV18 and TRBJ2-5 gives the whole variable domain NAGVMQNPRHLVRRRGQEARLRCSPMKGHSHVYWYRQLPEEGLKFMVYLQKENIIDESGMPKERFSAEFPKEGPSILRIQQVVRGDSAAYFCASSPPSRGAETQYFGPGTRLLVL.

V gene TRBV5-1 combines with J gene TRBJ2-3; D possibly corresponds to TRBD1 (5 bases). The CDR3 length is 15 residues. CDR1 and CDR2 from the germline V gene are SGHRS and YFSETQ. Trimming shortened V by 6 bases and J by 3 bases, and 17 bases separated the two germline ends. As DNA, the CDR3 is TGCGCCAGCAAGGACACCCAAGTGGAAACAGATACGCAGTATTTT. Translating it yields CASKDTQVETDTQYF.

J is TRBJ2-1 and V is TRBV11-2; 7 bases match TRBD2. Per the germline V gene, CDR1 is SGHAT and CDR2 is FQNNGV. The CDR3 is 15 residues long. The V and J ends lost 3 bases and 5 bases, in that order; junction bases with no gene match: 7. CDR3 nucleotides: TGTGCCAGCAGCTTCCGGGACTATCGGAACAATGAGCAGTTCTTC. Residues: CASSFRDYRNNEQFF.

The V call is TRBV18, the J call TRBJ2-7; D might be TRBD1 (6 bases). The V gene lost 6 bases and the J gene lost 6 bases, with 12 bases spanning the gap. The CDR3 has 12 residues. Germline CDR1 is KGHSH and CDR2 is LQKENI. The CDR3 DNA reads as TGTGCCAGCTCCCAGGACAGATCCGAGCAGTACTTC. Translating gives CASSQDRSEQYF.

The CDR3 region is CASRPGQLELAFF. CDR3 coding DNA: TGTGCCAGCAGACCCGGACAGCTGGAGTTAGCTTTCTTT. The rearrangement uses TRBV7-9 and TRBJ1-1; the D gene is possibly TRBD1 (6 bases). CDR3 length equals 13 residues. The germline gives CDR1 SEHNR, CDR2 FQNEAQ (reference sequence). Trimming cost V 6 bases and J 10 bases, with 18 bases left between them.

This chain uses TRBV29-1 with TRBJ1-1, with 8 bases lining up with TRBD1. This CDR3 spans 15 amino acids. Looked up from germline, CDR1 is SQVTM and CDR2 is ANQGSEA. The trim removed 5 bases at V and 3 bases at J, leaving 11 bases unmatched. Here the CDR3 DNA reads TGCAGCGTTTCCCTAGACCAGGGGGCTGACACTGAAGCTTTCTTT. This translates into CSVSLDQGADTEAFF.

The chain links TRBV12-2 to TRBJ1-6; the table's D call, TRBD1, was not checked against the DNA. TRBV12-2 is a known pseudogene. The CDR3 contains 17 residues. The CDR3 spells CASRLVTSGSYNSPLHF. DNA for the CDR3: TGTGCAAGTCGCTTAGTAACCTCAGGCTCCTATAATTCACCCCTCCACTTT.

The chain combines TRBV4-1 with TRBJ2-1, with D hard to call. This CDR3 contains 17 residues. Trimming removed 4 bases from V and 3 bases from J, with 19 bases in between. Per the germline V gene, CDR1 is MGHRA and CDR2 is YSYEKL. The CDR3 region is CASSPLLKAGFYNEQFF. CDR3 nucleotides: TGCGCCAGCAGCCCACTGCTTAAGGCAGGTTTCTACAATGAGCAGTTCTTC.

In its sample, this clone was seen once. The J gene is TRBJ2-7, the V gene TRBV7-8; D call uncertain. V shed 4 bases and J shed 4 bases, with 17 bases lying between them. The germline V gene has CDR1 SGHVS and CDR2 FQNEAQ. The CDR3 is 15 residues long. CDR3 nucleotide sequence: TGTGCCAGCAGCTCTCTGATGGCAGGACCGTACGAGCAGTACTTC. Protein: CASSSLMAGPYEQYF.

The DNA for the CDR3 is TGCAGCGTCGGACAGCAGAACACTGAAGCTTTCTTT. Amino acid sequence: CSVGQQNTEAFF. V is TRBV29-1 and J is TRBJ1-1; D possibly corresponds to TRBD1 (6 bases). Trimming took 6 bases from V and 1 from J, leaving 9 bases between them. This CDR3 has 12 amino acids. Germline CDR1 and CDR2: SQVTM and ANQGSEA.

This clone was seen a handful of times. This chain joins TRBV11-3 and TRBJ2-3; D uncertain. CDR3 size: 15 residues. CDR1 and CDR2 from the germline V gene are SGHNT and YENEEA. With 0 bases removed from V and 3 bases from J, the gap between germline ends came to 10 bases. DNA of the CDR3: TGTGCCAGCAGCTTAGATGGTCGGAGAACAGATACGCAGTATTTT. Amino acid sequence: CASSLDGRRTDTQYF.

This clone has just a few counts. The J gene is TRBJ2-7, the V gene TRBV6-5; a possible D gene is TRBD2 (5 bases). The germline gives CDR1 MNHEY, CDR2 SVGAGI. The CDR3 runs 15 residues. The V end lost 6 bases, the J end lost 2 bases, and 17 bases lay between the germline ends. The CDR3 sequence: CASRQNRESTYEQYF. The CDR3 bases are TGTGCCAGCAGACAAAACCGGGAATCCACCTACGAGCAGTACTTC.

The gene calls are TRBV29-1 and TRBJ1-2, with 9 positions matching TRBD1. This CDR3 comprises 11 residues. The germline V gene has CDR1 SQVTM and CDR2 ANQGSEA. The CDR3 region is CGDRENYGYTF. The DNA of the CDR3 is TGCGGGGACAGGGAGAACTATGGCTACACCTTC.

The CDR3 protein is CASSEPGQGYEQYF. CDR3 nucleotides: TGTGCCAGCAGTGAGCCGGGACAGGGGTACGAGCAGTACTTC. J is TRBJ2-7 and V is TRBV6-1; 10 positions agree with TRBD1. There are 14 residues in the CDR3. Germline V gene data show CDR1 as MNHNS and CDR2 as SASEGT. V trimming: 3 bases; J trimming: 4 bases; junction bases outside the gene matches: 3.

The chain uses TRBV19 and TRBJ1-4, with a possible D match to TRBD1 (5 bases). Germline-derived CDR1 and CDR2 are LNHDA and SQIVND (reference sequence). Trimming took off 4 bases at V and 8 bases at J, with 20 bases between the two ends. The CDR3 runs to 16 residues. The CDR3 sequence: CASSSSLAGGYEKLFF. The CDR3 nucleotides are TGTGCCAGTAGTAGCTCACTTGCGGGGGGATACGAAAAACTGTTTTTT.

The J gene is TRBJ1-5, the V gene TRBV7-8; tentatively, D is TRBD1 (6 bases). Trimming shortened V by 1 base and J by 7 bases, and 17 bases separated the two germline ends. This CDR3 has 16 residues. From germline, CDR1 is SGHVS and CDR2 FQNEAQ. This CDR3 reads CASSLGGRGSLQPQHF. In DNA, the CDR3 is TGTGCCAGCAGCTTAGGGGGCAGGGGATCTCTCCAGCCCCAGCATTTT.

The chain combines TRBV30 with TRBJ2-7; D gene ambiguous. Deletions cut 3 bases from V and 2 bases from J, with 8 bases between. Germline assignment: CDR1 GTSNPN and CDR2 SVGIG (reference sequence). This CDR3 spans 12 amino acids. The CDR3 sequence is CAWRTDTYEQYF. The CDR3 DNA sequence: TGTGCCTGGAGAACGGATACCTACGAGCAGTACTTC.

The chain uses TRBV4-1 and TRBJ1-1; D unclear. The V end lost 1 base, the J end lost 1 base, and 7 bases lay between the germline ends. The CDR3 consists of 14 residues. Germline V gene lookup returns CDR1 MGHRA and CDR2 YSYEKL. This CDR3 reads CASSQVGPNTEAFF. CDR3 in DNA: TGCGCCAGCAGCCAAGTTGGTCCGAACACTGAAGCTTTCTTT.

This chain joins TRBV10-1 and TRBJ2-7, with 7 nucleotides matching TRBD1. The CDR3 loop spans 16 amino acids. CDR1 and CDR2 from the germline V gene are WNHNN and SYGVQD (reference sequence). The V gene end was trimmed by 6 bases and the J gene end by 5 bases; junction bases not matched to a gene: 16. In DNA form, the CDR3 reads TGCGCCAGCAGCTCACTCGCCTCTGACAGGGTCCACGAGCAGTACTTC. Residues: CASSSLASDRVHEQYF.

V usage is TRBV28 and J usage is TRBJ2-4, with D possibly matching TRBD2 (5 bases). Looked up from germline, CDR1 is MDHEN and CDR2 is SYDVKM. The CDR3 consists of 14 residues. V gave up 5 bases and J gave up 1 base, with 9 bases separating them. The CDR3 spells CASSPPGAKNIQYF. CDR3 nucleotides: TGTGCCAGCAGTCCCCCGGGGGCCAAAAACATTCAGTACTTC.